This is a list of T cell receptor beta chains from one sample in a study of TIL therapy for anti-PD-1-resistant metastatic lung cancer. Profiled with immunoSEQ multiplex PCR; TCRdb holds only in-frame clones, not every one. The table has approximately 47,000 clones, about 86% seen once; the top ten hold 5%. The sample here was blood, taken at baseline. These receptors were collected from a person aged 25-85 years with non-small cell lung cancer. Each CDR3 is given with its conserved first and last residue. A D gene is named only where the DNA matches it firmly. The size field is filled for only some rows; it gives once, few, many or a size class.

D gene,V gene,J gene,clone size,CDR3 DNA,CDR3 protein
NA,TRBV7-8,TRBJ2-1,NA,TGTGCCAGCAGCCGGGACATCGAGCAGTTCTTC,CASSRDIEQFF
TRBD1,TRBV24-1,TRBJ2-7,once,TGTGCCACCAGTGACGCCGCCGGGACAGGGGACGAGCAGTACTTC,CATSDAAGTGDEQYF
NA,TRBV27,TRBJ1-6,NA,TGTGCCAGCAGAAAATTGGGGGGCGCCACCAGCGAACCCCTCCACTTT,CASRKLGGATSEPLHF
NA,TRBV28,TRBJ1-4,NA,TGTGCCAGCACCGACTCCAGACGATCGGAAAAACTGTTTTTT,CASTDSRRSEKLFF
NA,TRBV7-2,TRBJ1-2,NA,TGTGCCAGCAGCCCATACAAGACAGGAGATGGCTACACCTTC,CASSPYKTGDGYTF
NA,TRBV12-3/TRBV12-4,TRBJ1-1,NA,TGTGCCAGCAGTTTAGCTCCCGACACTGAAGCTTTCTTT,CASSLAPDTEAFF
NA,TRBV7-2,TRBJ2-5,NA,TGTGCCAGCTTACGACAGGCGCAAGAGACCCAGTACTTC,CASLRQAQETQYF
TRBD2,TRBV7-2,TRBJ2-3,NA,TGTGCCAGCAGGCCGGGACTAGCGACAGATACGCAGTATTTT,CASRPGLATDTQYF
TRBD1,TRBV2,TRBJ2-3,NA,TGTGCCAGCAGCCTCGGGACAGGGACAGATACGCAGTATTTT,CASSLGTGTDTQYF
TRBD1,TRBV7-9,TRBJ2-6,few,TGTGCCAGCAGCCAATGGACAGGGTCCCCCGTGGGGGCCAACGTCCTGACTTTC,CASSQWTGSPVGANVLTF
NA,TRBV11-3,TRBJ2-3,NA,TGTGCCAGCAGCCAACGGAGGGGGGATACGCAGTATTTT,CASSQRRGDTQYF
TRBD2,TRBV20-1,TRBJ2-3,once,TGCAGTGCTAGTCCCGGACTAGCGAAGGATACGCAGTATTTT,CSASPGLAKDTQYF
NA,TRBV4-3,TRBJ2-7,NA,TGCGCCAGCAGCCCGGTCGCCGGGCAAAGCTACTACGAGCAGTACTTC,CASSPVAGQSYYEQYF
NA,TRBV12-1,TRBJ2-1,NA,TGTGCCAGCAGCTGCGGGGGCCACAATGAGCAGTTCTTC,CASSCGGHNEQFF
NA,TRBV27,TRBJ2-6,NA,TGTGCCAGCAGTTTAATGCCGGAAGCCTCTGGGGCCAACGTCCTGACTTTC,CASSLMPEASGANVLTF
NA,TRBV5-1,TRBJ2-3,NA,TGCGCCAGCAGCTTGAGGCAGGGGTCGCGGACAGATACGCAGTATTTT,CASSLRQGSRTDTQYF